Below are 14 T cell receptor beta chains sequenced from a single sample in a study of cytomegalovirus exposure and HLA in healthy donors. It was with 60 Vbeta and 13 Jbeta primers that the PCR ran. Assay: immunoSEQ multiplex PCR; the TCRdb copy retains only in-frame clones and omits some. The sample contains some 130,000 clones, about two thirds of which appear only once. Sequenced input: PBMCs. Source of these receptors: a woman between 55 and 75 years old in good health and CMV-seropositive.

With regard to this clone: This CDR3 is also generated by other DNA sequences in the sample. The chain has TRBV19 and TRBJ1-1, with 9 bases matching TRBD1. This CDR3 has 13 amino acids. Germline V gene lookup returns CDR1 LNHDA and CDR2 SQIVND (reference sequence). Trimming removed 7 bases from V and 1 base from J; junction bases left unmatched: 1. The CDR3 DNA sequence: TGTGCCAGTAAGACAGGGGGGAACACTGAAGCTTTCTTT. Amino acids: CASKTGGNTEAFF.

This clone was seen only a few times. The V and J genes are TRBV27 and TRBJ2-5, with TRBD2 identical over 9 bases. Germline CDR1 reads MNHEY; CDR2 reads SMNVEV (reference sequence). The CDR3 is made up of 16 amino acids. V was pared by 6 bases and J by 5 bases, with 13 bases of the junction left unmatched. The CDR3 sequence is CASRPLSGGPQETQYF. As DNA, the CDR3 is TGTGCCAGCAGACCTTTAAGCGGGGGGCCTCAGGAGACCCAGTACTTC.

The chain combines TRBV4-2 with TRBJ2-7, with 10 bases lining up with TRBD2. Germline-derived CDR1 and CDR2 are LGHNA and YNFKEQ. The CDR3 has 17 residues. The J segment lost 4 bases and the V segment lost 4 bases, leaving 13 bases of the junction unmatched. CDR3 coding DNA: TGTGCCAGCAGCCCACCCGTCCGGAGCGGGGGGGCGTACGAGCAGTACTTC. It encodes CASSPPVRSGGAYEQYF.

In this sample, this clone turned up a few times. The chain employs TRBV19 and TRBJ1-4, with TRBD1 identical over 9 bases. Losses at the gene ends were 4 bases for V and 8 bases for J; bases not matched to a gene: 8. Per germline, CDR1 LNHDA and CDR2 SQIVND (reference sequence). The CDR3 totals 15 residues. The CDR3 nucleotides are TGTGCCAGTAGTACTGGGACAGGGATTGGAGAAAAACTGTTTTTT. Amino acids: CASSTGTGIGEKLFF.

The V and J genes are TRBV7-3 and TRBJ1-4, with 8 bases aligning to TRBD1. This CDR3 contains 17 residues. With 0 bases clipped from V and 4 bases from J, the junction kept 7 bases outside the gene matches. Germline-derived CDR1 and CDR2 are SGHTA and FQGTGA. The CDR3 bases are TGTGCCAGCAGCTTAACCCCGGCCGGACAGGGTAATGAAAAACTGTTTTTT. Its protein is CASSLTPAGQGNEKLFF. The complete variable domain, with remaining parts taken from reference TRBV7-3 and TRBJ1-4, reads GAGVSQTPSNKVTEKGKYVELRCDPISGHTALYWYRQSLGQGPEFLIYFQGTGAADDSGLPNDRFFAVRPEGSVSTLKIQRTERGDSAVYLCASSLTPAGQGNEKLFFGSGTQLSVL.

Here the CDR3 reads CSAPTPGKLFF. In DNA, the CDR3 is TGCAGTGCTCCAACCCCGGGAAAACTGTTTTTT. V usage is TRBV20-1 and J usage is TRBJ1-4; D remains ambiguous. Germline V gene lookup returns CDR1 DFQATT and CDR2 SNEGSKA (reference sequence). V was shortened by 5 bases and J by 10 bases, with 11 bases between the two germline ends. The CDR3 spans 11 residues.

This sequence joins TRBV5-1 and TRBJ2-1, with 7 bases that match TRBD2. With 5 bases clipped from V and 5 bases from J, the junction kept 10 bases outside the gene matches. This CDR3 has 15 residues. Germline V gene data show CDR1 as SGHRS and CDR2 as YFSETQ. CDR3 sequence reads: CASSNGGIRNNEQFF. The CDR3 DNA reads TGCGCCAGCAGTAACGGGGGGATTCGGAACAATGAGCAGTTCTTC.

The chain joins TRBV6-5 to TRBJ2-7; 10 bases map to TRBD1. Germline V gene lookup returns CDR1 MNHEY and CDR2 SVGAGI. The CDR3 sequence is 14 residues long. Trimming took 4 bases from V and 3 from J; bases not matched to a gene: 3. Here the CDR3 reads CASSSRTGGYEQYF. In DNA, the CDR3 is TGTGCCAGCAGTTCCCGGACAGGGGGCTACGAGCAGTACTTC.

This chain uses TRBV6-5 with TRBJ1-5; a weak D match, TRBD1 (6 bases). The CDR3 totals 15 residues. Germline V gives CDR1 MNHEY, CDR2 SVGAGI. V was shortened by 0 bases and J by 8 bases, with 14 bases between the two germline ends. Written as DNA, the CDR3 is TGTGCCAGCAGTTACTCGAATCAGGGGCACGAGCCCCAGCATTTT. It translates to CASSYSNQGHEPQHF.

The V gene is TRBV28, the J gene TRBJ2-3; perhaps TRBD1 as D (5 bases). Looked up from germline, CDR1 is MDHEN and CDR2 is SYDVKM. This CDR3 has 13 amino acids. Trimming pared 8 bases from V and 2 bases from J, leaving 11 bases between. The CDR3 DNA reads TGTGCCAGCCTCCAGGGTTCCACAGATACGCAGTATTTT. This encodes CASLQGSTDTQYF.

This clone has just one count. The chain has TRBV7-6 and TRBJ1-5; D is possibly TRBD1 (5 bases). This CDR3 comprises 13 residues. Trimming pared 4 bases from V and 11 bases from J, leaving 15 bases between. CDR1 and CDR2 from the germline V gene are SGHVS and FNYEAQ. This chain's CDR3 is CASSSGGGVTQHF. DNA of the CDR3: TGTGCCAGCAGCTCGGGGGGTGGCGTGACCCAGCATTTT.

The chain recombines TRBV29-1 with TRBJ1-2; TRBD1 is a possible D gene (6 bases). The germline CDR1 and CDR2 sequences are SQVTM and ANQGSEA. V lost 1 base and J 0 bases, leaving 12 bases between the germline ends. The length of the CDR3 is 15 residues. CDR3 loop: CSVEVGGHSNYGYTF. CDR3 nucleotide sequence: TGCAGCGTTGAAGTGGGGGGGCATTCTAACTATGGCTACACCTTC.

The chain couples TRBV11-2 to TRBJ2-7; 9 bases match TRBD1. The CDR3 has 14 amino acids. V trimming: 1 base; J trimming: 3 bases; junction bases outside the gene matches: 1. The V gene's germline CDR1 is SGHAT and CDR2 FQNNGV. CDR3 nucleotide sequence: TGTGCCAGCAGCTTAGGGGGACAGGGCTACGAGCAGTACTTC. This sequence encodes CASSLGGQGYEQYF.

V usage is TRBV5-8 and J usage is TRBJ1-5, with D possibly being TRBD1 (5 bases). Per germline, CDR1 SGHTS and CDR2 YDEGEE. This CDR3 region has 15 residues. The ends were cut back, 0 bases at V and 0 bases at J, with 7 bases in the middle. CDR3: CASSLAGNSNQPQHF. The DNA for the CDR3 is TGTGCCAGCAGCTTGGCAGGGAATAGCAATCAGCCCCAGCATTTT.